This TCR beta chain derives from a study of neurological immune-mediated disorders. On the study more broadly: Of roughly 34 multiple sclerosis patients, some 30 were relapsing-remitting and 3 secondary progressive.

Stated time point: longitudinal time-point 1 (baseline). Germline values: CDR1 DFQATT, CDR2 SNEGSKA (reference sequence). The CDR3 extends over 16 amino acids. The trim removed 3 bases at V and 0 bases at J, leaving 9 bases unmatched. As to this clonotype: The antigen is unknown.

It was by 5'RACE with 10-nucleotide random UMIs that the cDNA was made. Every sequencing run produced over 160 million TCR-beta sequences that came from 15-18 subjects. TCRdb re-derived calls from the 5' RACE reads in MiXCR, one entry per CDR3 protein. The sample has some 38,000 distinct CDR3 sequences, roughly 3.1% seen once. Overall study findings and caveats: The multiple sclerosis repertoire cluster had no clinical or MRI feature associated with it.

The chain links TRBV20-1 to TRBJ2-3, with 7 bases that match TRBD1. Sequenced material: PBMCs. This TCR derives from a woman aged 55-75 years with multiple sclerosis. The CDR3 region is CSASGHDRVSTDTQYF. The CDR3 DNA sequence: TGCAGTGCTAGTGGGCACGACAGGGTTAGCACAGATACGCAGTATTTT.